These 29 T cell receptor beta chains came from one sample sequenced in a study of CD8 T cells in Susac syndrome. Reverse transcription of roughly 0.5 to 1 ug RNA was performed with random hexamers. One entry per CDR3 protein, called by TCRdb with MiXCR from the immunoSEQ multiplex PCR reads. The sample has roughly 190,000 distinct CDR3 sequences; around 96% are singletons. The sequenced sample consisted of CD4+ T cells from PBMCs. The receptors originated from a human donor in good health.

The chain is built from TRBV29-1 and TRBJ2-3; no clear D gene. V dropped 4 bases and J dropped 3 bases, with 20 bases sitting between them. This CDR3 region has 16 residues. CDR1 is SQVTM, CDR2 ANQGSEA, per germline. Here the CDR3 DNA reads TGCAGCGTTGGGGATGTCCTAGTTTTCTGTACAGATACGCAGTATTTT. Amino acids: CSVGDVLVFCTDTQYF.

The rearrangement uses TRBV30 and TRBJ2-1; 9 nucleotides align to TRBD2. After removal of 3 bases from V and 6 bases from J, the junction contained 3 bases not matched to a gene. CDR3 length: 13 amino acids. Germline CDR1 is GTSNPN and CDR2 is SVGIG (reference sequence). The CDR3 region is CAWRGREGNEQFF. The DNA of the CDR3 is TGTGCCTGGAGGGGGCGGGAGGGCAATGAGCAGTTCTTC.

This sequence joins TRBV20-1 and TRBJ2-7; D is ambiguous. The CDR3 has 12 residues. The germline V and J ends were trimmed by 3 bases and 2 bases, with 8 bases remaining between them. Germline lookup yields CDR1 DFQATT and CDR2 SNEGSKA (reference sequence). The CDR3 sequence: CSARYGAYEQYF. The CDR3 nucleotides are TGCAGTGCTAGGTACGGTGCCTACGAGCAGTACTTC.

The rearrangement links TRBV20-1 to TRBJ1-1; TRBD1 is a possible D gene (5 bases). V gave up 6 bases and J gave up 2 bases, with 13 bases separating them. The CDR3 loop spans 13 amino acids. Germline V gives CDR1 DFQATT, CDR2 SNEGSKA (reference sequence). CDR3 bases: TGCAGTGCCATCAAGGGGCAAAACACTGAAGCTTTCTTT. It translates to CSAIKGQNTEAFF.

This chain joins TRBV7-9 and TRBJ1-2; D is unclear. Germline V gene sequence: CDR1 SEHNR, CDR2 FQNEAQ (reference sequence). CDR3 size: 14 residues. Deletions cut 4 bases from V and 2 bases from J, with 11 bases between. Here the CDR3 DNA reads TGTGCCAGCAGCTCCACCGAGCCGAACTATGGCTACACCTTC. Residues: CASSSTEPNYGYTF. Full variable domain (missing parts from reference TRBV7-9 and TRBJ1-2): DTGVSQNPRHKITKRGQNVTFRCDPISEHNRLYWYRQTLGQGPEFLTYFQNEAQLEKSRLLSDRFSAERPKGSFSTLEIQRTEQGDSAMYLCASSSTEPNYGYTFGSGTRLTVV.

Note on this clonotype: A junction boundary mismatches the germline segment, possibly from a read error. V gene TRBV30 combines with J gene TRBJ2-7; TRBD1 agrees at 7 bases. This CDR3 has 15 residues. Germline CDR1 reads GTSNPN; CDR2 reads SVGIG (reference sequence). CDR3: CAWSADSTGSYVQYF. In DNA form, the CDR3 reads TGTGCCTGGAGTGCTGACTCGACAGGGTCCTACGTGCAGTACTTC.

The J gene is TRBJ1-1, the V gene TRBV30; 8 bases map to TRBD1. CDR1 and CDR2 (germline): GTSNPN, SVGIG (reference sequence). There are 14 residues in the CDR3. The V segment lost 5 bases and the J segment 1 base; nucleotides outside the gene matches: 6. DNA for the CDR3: TGTGCCTGGGTAGTGGGGACAGGGAACACTGAAGCTTTCTTT. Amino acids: CAWVVGTGNTEAFF.

The CDR3: CALPTEKQETQYF. The CDR3, as DNA: TGTGCCCTCCCGACGGAAAAACAAGAGACCCAGTACTTC. This sequence joins TRBV24-1 and TRBJ2-5, with D uncertain. V was cut by 12 bases and J by 2 bases, with 15 bases left in between. Germline V CDR1 and CDR2: KGHDR, SFDVKD. CDR3 length equals 13 residues.

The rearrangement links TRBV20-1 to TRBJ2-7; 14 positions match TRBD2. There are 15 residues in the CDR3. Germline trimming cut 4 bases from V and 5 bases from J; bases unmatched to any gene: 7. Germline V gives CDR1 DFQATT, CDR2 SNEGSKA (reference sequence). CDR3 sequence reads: CSANPGTSGSHEQYF. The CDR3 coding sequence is TGCAGTGCTAACCCTGGGACTAGCGGGAGCCACGAGCAGTACTTC.

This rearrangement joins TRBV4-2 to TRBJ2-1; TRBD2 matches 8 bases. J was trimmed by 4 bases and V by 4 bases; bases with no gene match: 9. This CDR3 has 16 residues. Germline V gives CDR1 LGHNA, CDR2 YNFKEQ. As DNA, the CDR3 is TGTGCCAGCAGCCCGACCTTACTAGCGGATTACAATGAGCAGTTCTTC. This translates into CASSPTLLADYNEQFF.

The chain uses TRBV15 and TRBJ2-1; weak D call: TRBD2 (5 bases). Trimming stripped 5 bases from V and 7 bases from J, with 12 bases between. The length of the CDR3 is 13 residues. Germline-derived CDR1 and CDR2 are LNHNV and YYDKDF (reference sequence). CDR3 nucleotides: TGTGCCACCAGCCGGGAAATTTCTAATGAGCAGTTCTTC. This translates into CATSREISNEQFF.

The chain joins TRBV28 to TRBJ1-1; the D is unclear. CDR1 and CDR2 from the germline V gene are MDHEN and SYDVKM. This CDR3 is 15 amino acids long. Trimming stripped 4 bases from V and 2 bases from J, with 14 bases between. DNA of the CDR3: TGTGCCAGCAGTTACTCCAGAACGAGTAACACTGAAGCTTTCTTT. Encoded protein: CASSYSRTSNTEAFF.

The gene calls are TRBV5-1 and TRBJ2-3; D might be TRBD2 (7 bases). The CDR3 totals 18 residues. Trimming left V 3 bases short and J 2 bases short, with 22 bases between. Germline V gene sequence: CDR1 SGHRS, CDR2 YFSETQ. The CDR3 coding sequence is TGCGCCAGCAGCTATTTGGGGGGGCCGGGACGGAACACAGATACGCAGTATTTT. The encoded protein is CASSYLGGPGRNTDTQYF.

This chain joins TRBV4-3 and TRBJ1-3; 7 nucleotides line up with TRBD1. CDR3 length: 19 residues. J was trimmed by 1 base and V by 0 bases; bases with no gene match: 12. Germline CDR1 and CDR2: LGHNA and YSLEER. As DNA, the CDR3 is TGCGCCAGCAGCCAAGAGGCGTGGGACAGCGGAATTTCTGGAAACACCATATATTTT. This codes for CASSQEAWDSGISGNTIYF.

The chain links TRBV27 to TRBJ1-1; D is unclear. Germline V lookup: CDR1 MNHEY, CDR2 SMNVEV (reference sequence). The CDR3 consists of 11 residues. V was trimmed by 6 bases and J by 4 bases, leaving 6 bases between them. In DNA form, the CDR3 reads TGTGCCAGCAGGGGAGGCACTGAAGCTTTCTTT. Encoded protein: CASRGGTEAFF.

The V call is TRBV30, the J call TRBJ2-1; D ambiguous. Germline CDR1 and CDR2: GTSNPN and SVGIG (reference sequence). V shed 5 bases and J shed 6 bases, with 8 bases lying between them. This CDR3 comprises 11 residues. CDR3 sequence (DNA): TGTGCCTGGGAGCCTCTCAATGAGCAGTTCTTC. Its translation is CAWEPLNEQFF.

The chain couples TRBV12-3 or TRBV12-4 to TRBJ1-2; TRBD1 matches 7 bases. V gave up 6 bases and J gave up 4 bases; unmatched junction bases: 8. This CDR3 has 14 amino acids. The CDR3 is CASRPPGQPYGYTF. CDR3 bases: TGTGCCAGCAGACCACCGGGACAGCCCTATGGCTACACCTTC.

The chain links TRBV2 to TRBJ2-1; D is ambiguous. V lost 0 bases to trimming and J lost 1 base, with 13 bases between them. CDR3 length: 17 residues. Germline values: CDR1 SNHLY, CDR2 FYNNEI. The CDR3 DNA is TGTGCCAGCAGTGAAGCTAGAGGTTTGCGGTCCTACAATGAGCAGTTCTTC. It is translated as CASSEARGLRSYNEQFF.

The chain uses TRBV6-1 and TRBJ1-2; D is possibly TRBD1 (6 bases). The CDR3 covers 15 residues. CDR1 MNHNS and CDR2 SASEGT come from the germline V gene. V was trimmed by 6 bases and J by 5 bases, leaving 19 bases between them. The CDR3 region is CASRDTQTGQYGYTF. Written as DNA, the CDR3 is TGTGCCAGCAGAGATACCCAAACAGGGCAGTATGGCTACACCTTC.

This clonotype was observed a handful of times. The CDR3 region is CSARLAGNTGELFF. The CDR3 region has the DNA TGCAGTGCTAGATTAGCGGGGAACACCGGGGAGCTGTTTTTT. The V call is TRBV20-1, the J call TRBJ2-2; 7 bases align to TRBD2. The CDR3 sequence is 14 residues long. With 2 bases clipped from V and 1 base from J, the junction kept 1 base outside the gene matches. CDR1 and CDR2 from the germline V gene are DFQATT and SNEGSKA (reference sequence).

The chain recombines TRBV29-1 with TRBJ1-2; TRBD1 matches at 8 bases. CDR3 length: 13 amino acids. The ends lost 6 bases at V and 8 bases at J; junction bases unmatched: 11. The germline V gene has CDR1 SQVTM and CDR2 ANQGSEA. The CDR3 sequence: CSVAMTGAEGYTF. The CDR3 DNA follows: TGCAGCGTCGCCATGACAGGGGCGGAAGGCTACACCTTC.

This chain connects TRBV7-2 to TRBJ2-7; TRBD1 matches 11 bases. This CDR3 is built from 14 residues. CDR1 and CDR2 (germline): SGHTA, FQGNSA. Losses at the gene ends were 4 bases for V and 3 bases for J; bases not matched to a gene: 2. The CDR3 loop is CASSWGTGGYEQYF. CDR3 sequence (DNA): TGTGCCAGCAGCTGGGGGACAGGGGGCTACGAGCAGTACTTC.

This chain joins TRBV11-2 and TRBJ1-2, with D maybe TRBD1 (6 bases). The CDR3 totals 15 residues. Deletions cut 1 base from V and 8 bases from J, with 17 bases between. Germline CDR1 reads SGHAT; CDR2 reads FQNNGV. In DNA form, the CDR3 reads TGTGCCAGCAGCTTAGTTCCAGGGGCCGGTGTGGGCTACACCTTC. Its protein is CASSLVPGAGVGYTF.

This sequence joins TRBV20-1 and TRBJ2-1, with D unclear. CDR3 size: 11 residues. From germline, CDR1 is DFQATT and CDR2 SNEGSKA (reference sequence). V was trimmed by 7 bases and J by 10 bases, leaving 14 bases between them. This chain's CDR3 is CSGLVIREQFF. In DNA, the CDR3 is TGCAGTGGGTTAGTAATCCGCGAGCAGTTCTTC.

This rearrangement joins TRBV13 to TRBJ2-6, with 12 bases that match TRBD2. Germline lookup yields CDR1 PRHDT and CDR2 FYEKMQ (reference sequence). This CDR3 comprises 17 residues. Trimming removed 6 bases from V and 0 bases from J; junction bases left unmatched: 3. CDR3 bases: TGTGCCAGCAGTTCGACTAGCGGGAGCTCTGGGGCCAACGTCCTGACTTTC. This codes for CASSSTSGSSGANVLTF.

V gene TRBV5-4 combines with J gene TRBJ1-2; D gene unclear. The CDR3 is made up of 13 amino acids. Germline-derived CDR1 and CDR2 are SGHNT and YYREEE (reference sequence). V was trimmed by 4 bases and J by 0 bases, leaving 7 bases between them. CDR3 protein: CASSREANYGYTF. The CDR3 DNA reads TGTGCCAGCAGCCGCGAAGCTAACTATGGCTACACCTTC.

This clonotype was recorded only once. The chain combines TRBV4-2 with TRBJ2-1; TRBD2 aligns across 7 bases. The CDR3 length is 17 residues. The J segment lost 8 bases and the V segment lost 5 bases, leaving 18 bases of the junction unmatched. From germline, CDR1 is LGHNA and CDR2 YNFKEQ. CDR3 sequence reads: CASSSRGVRRVGHEQFF. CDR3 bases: TGTGCCAGCAGCTCTCGGGGGGTACGTAGGGTTGGTCATGAGCAGTTCTTC.

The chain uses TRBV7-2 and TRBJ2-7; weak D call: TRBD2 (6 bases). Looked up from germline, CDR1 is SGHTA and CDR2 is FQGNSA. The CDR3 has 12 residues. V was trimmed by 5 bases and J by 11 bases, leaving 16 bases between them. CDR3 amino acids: CASSITGGKEYF. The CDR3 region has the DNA TGTGCCAGCAGCATTACTGGGGGGAAGGAGTACTTC.

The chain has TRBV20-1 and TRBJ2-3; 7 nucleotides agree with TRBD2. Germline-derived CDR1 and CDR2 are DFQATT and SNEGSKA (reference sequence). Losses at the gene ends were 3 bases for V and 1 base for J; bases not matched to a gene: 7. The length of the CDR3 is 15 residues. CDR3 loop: CSASRLGRGTDTQYF. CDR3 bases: TGCAGTGCTAGTCGTCTGGGGAGGGGCACAGATACGCAGTATTTT.